This T cell receptor (beta chain) was captured in a study of tumor-infiltrating lymphocytes in glioblastoma multiforme. This clonotype turned up a few times. The antigen is not known. This CDR3 has 15 amino acids. With V trimmed by 5 bases and J by 7 bases, 9 bases remained unmatched. The germline gives CDR1 SGHAT, CDR2 FQNNGV. Broader study findings: The T cells in this sample were not sorted into functional subsets. Detected clone frequencies may not reflect cell counts, being RNA-based.

TCR beta libraries were built from RNA through three nested multiplex PCR rounds using modified ARM-PCR. These TCRB libraries lack any described unique molecular identifiers. MiXCR, run by TCRdb on the multiplex PCR reads, gives a single entry per CDR3 protein. The table shows approximately 14,000 distinct CDR3 sequences, with about 67% occurring only once. This chain joins TRBV11-2 and TRBJ2-7; 12 nucleotides align to TRBD1. Sequenced sample: brain tumor tissue. The clonotype originates from a male donor with glioblastoma. CDR3: CASSVGDRGREEQYF. CDR3 bases: TGTGCCAGCAGCGTAGGGGACAGGGGGCGCGAAGAGCAGTACTTC.